These 29 T cell receptor beta chains were all obtained from the same sample, sequenced in a study of blood T cell repertoires in COVID-19. Here immunoSEQ multiplex PCR was the method, and the copy in TCRdb shows in-frame clones only, minus some. The table has around 230,000 clones, roughly 80% seen once; the top ten hold 2% to 3%. Sequenced sample: peripheral blood. These receptors were obtained from a woman aged 70-85 years with active or convalescent COVID-19.

This rearrangement joins TRBV7-8 to TRBJ2-7; the match to TRBD1 covers 10 bases. V trimming: 4 bases; J trimming: 5 bases; junction bases outside the gene matches: 2. Per germline, CDR1 SGHVS and CDR2 FQNEAQ. The CDR3 length is 13 residues. The CDR3 reads CASSWDRGHEQYF. The CDR3 region has the DNA TGTGCCAGCAGCTGGGACAGGGGCCACGAGCAGTACTTC.

This sequence joins TRBV7-9 and TRBJ2-6; 8 nucleotides agree with TRBD2. CDR1 and CDR2 (germline): SEHNR, FQNEAQ (reference sequence). Trimming at V came to 4 bases and at J to 2 bases, leaving 4 bases not matched to a gene. The CDR3 covers 16 residues. CDR3 DNA sequence: TGTGCCAGCAGCTCCCCAGCGGGAGCTGGGGCCAACGTCCTGACTTTC. It codes for CASSSPAGAGANVLTF.

J is TRBJ2-7 and V is TRBV2; 10 nucleotides line up with TRBD1. Unmatched junction bases numbered 6, after V lost 7 bases and J lost 3 bases. CDR3 length: 14 amino acids. The germline gives CDR1 SNHLY, CDR2 FYNNEI. Here the CDR3 DNA reads TGTGCCAGCAAATTAGGGACAGGGGACTACGAGCAGTACTTC. Amino acids: CASKLGTGDYEQYF. The variable domain in full, completed from reference TRBV2 and TRBJ2-7, reads EPEVTQTPSHQVTQMGQEVILRCVPISNHLYFYWYRQILGQKVEFLVSFYNNEISEKSEIFDDQFSVERPDGSNFTLKIRSTKLEDSAMYFCASKLGTGDYEQYFGPGTRLTVT.

The chain is built from TRBV27 and TRBJ2-7; D is perhaps TRBD1 (8 bases). The CDR3 extends over 12 amino acids. V lost 6 bases and J lost 6, with 12 bases in between. Germline lookup yields CDR1 MNHEY and CDR2 SMNVEV (reference sequence). The CDR3 DNA is TGTGCCAGCAGAACAGGGGGGGGCGAGCAGTACTTC. As protein: CASRTGGGEQYF.

This clone was seen a handful of times. V usage is TRBV27 and J usage is TRBJ1-6, with 7 bases identical to TRBD1. The CDR3 contains 14 residues. Germline-derived CDR1 and CDR2 are MNHEY and SMNVEV (reference sequence). Germline trimming cut 7 bases from V and 3 bases from J; bases unmatched to any gene: 3. DNA for the CDR3: TGTGCCAGCACCTGGACAGGCTATAATTCACCCCTCCACTTT. This codes for CASTWTGYNSPLHF.

In its sample, this clone was seen once. Other DNA sequences in this specimen translate into the identical CDR3. The chain joins TRBV18 to TRBJ1-5; D not resolved. V lost 3 bases and J 7 bases, leaving 7 bases between the germline ends. Germline V gene data show CDR1 as KGHSH and CDR2 as LQKENI. The CDR3 spans 12 residues. The CDR3 nucleotides read TGTGCCAGCTCACCGCCGGGGCAGCCCCAGCATTTT. Translating gives CASSPPGQPQHF.

This clone turned up a few times. This chain joins TRBV7-9 and TRBJ2-3; 7 positions agree with TRBD2. The CDR3 is 17 amino acids. Germline V lookup: CDR1 SEHNR, CDR2 FQNEAQ (reference sequence). The J segment lost 6 bases and the V segment lost 5 bases, leaving 17 bases of the junction unmatched. The CDR3 protein is CASSPHPRGRGKDTQYF. The CDR3 DNA reads as TGTGCCAGCAGCCCACATCCGCGGGGGAGGGGAAAGGATACGCAGTATTTT.

The sample holds a few counts of this clone. The V gene is TRBV12-3 or TRBV12-4, the J gene TRBJ1-2, with D tentatively TRBD1 (5 bases). V lost 7 bases and J lost 8, with 17 bases in between. The CDR3 runs to 13 residues. This CDR3 reads CASTPTGRTGYTF. The CDR3, as DNA: TGTGCCAGCACCCCTACAGGTCGCACAGGCTACACCTTC.

The chain carries TRBV28 and TRBJ1-2; D not certain. The CDR3 covers 12 residues. Between the trimmed V and J ends, which lost 5 bases and 2 bases, there was a span of 6 bases. CDR1 MDHEN and CDR2 SYDVKM come from the germline V gene. The CDR3 nucleotides read TGTGCCAGCAGTGGTCAGAACTATGGCTACACCTTC. It yields the protein CASSGQNYGYTF.

This chain connects TRBV5-8 to TRBJ1-1, with D unresolved. CDR3 length: 15 residues. Trimming removed 4 bases from V and 0 bases from J, with 13 bases in between. The germline CDR1 and CDR2 sequences are SGHTS and YDEGEE. In DNA form, the CDR3 reads TGTGCCAGCAGCCCCCCCTCGGGTCTGAACACTGAAGCTTTCTTT. It codes for CASSPPSGLNTEAFF.

This clone was detected once. The genes are TRBV15 and TRBJ1-5; 7 bases line up with TRBD1. The J segment lost 3 bases and the V segment lost 2 bases, leaving 7 bases of the junction unmatched. Germline V CDR1 and CDR2: LNHNV, YYDKDF (reference sequence). The CDR3 length is 16 residues. For the CDR3, the DNA is TGTGCCACCAGCAGAACTCGGGACAGACCCAATCAGCCCCAGCATTTT. Translation: CATSRTRDRPNQPQHF.

This clone was counted a few times. The V gene is TRBV3-1 (or the pseudogene TRBV3-2), the J gene TRBJ1-2, with 7 bases fitting TRBD1. The germline CDR1 and CDR2 sequences are LGHDT and YNNKEL (reference sequence). This CDR3 has 12 amino acids. Trimming removed 6 bases from V and 5 bases from J; junction bases left unmatched: 3. For the CDR3, the DNA is TGTGCCAGCAGGGGACAGTCTTATGGCTACACCTTC. As protein: CASRGQSYGYTF.

V and J are TRBV27 and TRBJ2-3; tentative D call: TRBD2 (7 bases). Germline CDR1 reads MNHEY; CDR2 reads SMNVEV (reference sequence). CDR3 length: 13 residues. The ends were cut back, 7 bases at V and 3 bases at J, with 11 bases in the middle. This CDR3 is CASTRGGTDTQYF. CDR3 coding DNA: TGTGCCAGCACCAGGGGAGGGACAGATACGCAGTATTTT.

The chain couples TRBV5-1 to TRBJ2-1; 10 positions agree with TRBD1. Per the germline V gene, CDR1 is SGHRS and CDR2 is YFSETQ. The trim removed 4 bases at V and 6 bases at J, leaving 7 bases unmatched. The CDR3 has 15 residues. CDR3: CASSARQGATNEQFF. The DNA of the CDR3 is TGCGCCAGCAGCGCCCGACAGGGGGCCACCAATGAGCAGTTCTTC.

The gene calls are TRBV5-1 and TRBJ2-5; perhaps TRBD2 as D (6 bases). The CDR3 totals 15 residues. Trimming removed 1 base from V and 5 bases from J, with 15 bases in between. Looked up from germline, CDR1 is SGHRS and CDR2 is YFSETQ. The DNA of the CDR3 is TGCGCCAGCAGCTTGTCCCCGACTAGGTGGGAGACCCAGTACTTC. Translated, it gives CASSLSPTRWETQYF.

This chain uses TRBV5-1 with TRBJ2-3; TRBD1 matches at 9 bases. The CDR3 spans 17 residues. V dropped 3 bases and J dropped 5; count of bases not matched to a gene: 13. Germline V gene sequence: CDR1 SGHRS, CDR2 YFSETQ. The CDR3 DNA is TGCGCCAGCAGCTCGGGTTCCGGGACAGGGAGTATAGATACGCAGTATTTT. Translation gives CASSSGSGTGSIDTQYF.

The rearrangement uses TRBV24-1 and TRBJ2-1, with TRBD2 matching over 7 bases. The CDR3 has 17 residues. Germline trimming cut 3 bases from V and 4 bases from J; bases unmatched to any gene: 11. The germline V gene has CDR1 KGHDR and CDR2 SFDVKD. The CDR3 loop reads CATSDTRIGRDYNEQFF. In nucleotides, the CDR3 is TGTGCCACCAGTGATACTAGGATTGGGAGGGATTACAATGAGCAGTTCTTC.

This clone has just one count. The gene calls are TRBV18 and TRBJ2-1; 12 bases are a match to TRBD1. There are 17 residues in the CDR3. CDR1 is KGHSH, CDR2 LQKENI, per germline. The ends lost 3 bases at V and 7 bases at J; junction bases unmatched: 10. CDR3 nucleotide sequence: TGTGCCAGCTCACCCCGTTCACCGGGACAGGGGGCGAATGAGCAGTTCTTC. Protein product: CASSPRSPGQGANEQFF.

V and J are TRBV6-6 and TRBJ1-3; no definite D call. Germline V CDR1 and CDR2: MNHNY, SVGAGI (reference sequence). This CDR3 has 12 amino acids. V was clipped by 7 bases and J by 4 bases, with 8 bases between them. CDR3 in amino acids: CASTPGGNTIYF. CDR3 coding DNA: TGTGCCAGCACTCCCGGGGGAAACACCATATATTTT.

The chain carries TRBV7-2 and TRBJ1-4; 7 bases are a match to TRBD1. J lost 4 bases, V lost 5 bases, and 4 bases had no gene match. CDR3 length: 14 residues. Germline V gene data show CDR1 as SGHTA and CDR2 as FQGNSA. The chain's CDR3 is CASSTGTVNEKLFF. The CDR3 DNA is TGTGCCAGCAGCACTGGGACAGTTAATGAAAAACTGTTTTTT.

The chain couples TRBV6-5 to TRBJ1-3; maybe TRBD1 (6 bases). The V gene lost 6 bases and the J gene lost 4 bases, with 16 bases spanning the gap. The CDR3 totals 15 residues. Looked up from germline, CDR1 is MNHEY and CDR2 is SVGAGI. CDR3 sequence: CASSPQGTLGNTIYF. As DNA, the CDR3 is TGTGCCAGCAGCCCCCAGGGGACCCTCGGAAACACCATATATTTT.

This clone was observed a few times. The rearrangement links TRBV5-1 to TRBJ1-4; weak D call: TRBD1 (6 bases). The CDR3 is made up of 15 amino acids. From germline, CDR1 is SGHRS and CDR2 YFSETQ. Trimming cost V 0 bases and J 6 bases, with 12 bases left between them. In DNA form, the CDR3 reads TGCGCCAGCAGCTTGGATTACAGGGAACATGAAAAACTGTTTTTT. As protein: CASSLDYREHEKLFF.

This clone was found once. V gene TRBV7-9 combines with J gene TRBJ1-6; 9 nucleotides line up with TRBD1. CDR3 length: 17 residues. Germline CDR1 and CDR2: SEHNR and FQNEAQ (reference sequence). J gave up 10 bases and V 5 bases, and 15 bases lay outside the gene matches. CDR3 in DNA: TGTGCCAGCAGCCCGGAGTTGGGGACAGGGTTTAGGTCACCCCTCCACTTT. It is translated as CASSPELGTGFRSPLHF.

The V call is TRBV5-6, the J call TRBJ1-2; 7 positions match TRBD1. V lost 4 bases and J lost 6; bases outside the gene matches: 9. This CDR3 has 14 residues. Germline values: CDR1 SGHDT, CDR2 YYEEEE. CDR3 sequence reads: CASSTGARLDGYTF. In DNA, the CDR3 is TGTGCCAGCAGCACAGGGGCAAGATTGGATGGCTACACCTTC. Supplemented by reference TRBV5-6 and TRBJ1-2, the full variable domain reads DAGVTQSPTHLIKTRGQQVTLRCSPKSGHDTVSWYQQALGQGPQFIFQYYEEEERQRGNFPDRFSGHQFPNYSSELNVNALLLGDSALYLCASSTGARLDGYTFGSGTRLTVV.

The chain combines TRBV5-1 with TRBJ2-1; D call uncertain. This CDR3 is built from 17 residues. Germline V gene sequence: CDR1 SGHRS, CDR2 YFSETQ. V was shortened by 2 bases and J by 0 bases, with 15 bases between the two germline ends. The CDR3: CASSFSQRSSSYNEQFF. CDR3 DNA: TGCGCCAGCAGCTTTAGTCAGCGCAGTTCCTCCTACAATGAGCAGTTCTTC.

As to this clone: In the same sample, other DNA sequences code for this CDR3. This chain uses TRBV7-2 with TRBJ1-2, with 10 nucleotides matching TRBD1. From germline, CDR1 is SGHTA and CDR2 FQGNSA. J lost 5 bases, V lost 4 bases, and 1 base had no gene match. This CDR3 has 13 residues. CDR3 region: CASSSDRGYGYTF. Written as DNA, the CDR3 is TGTGCCAGCAGCTCGGACAGGGGGTATGGCTACACCTTC.

This chain links TRBV5-1 with TRBJ1-2; 7 bases line up with TRBD1. This CDR3 contains 13 residues. V lost 4 bases, J lost 6 bases, and 6 bases stayed unmatched. The V gene's germline CDR1 is SGHRS and CDR2 YFSETQ. The CDR3 bases are TGCGCCAGCAGCCCTGGACAGGTGCATGGCTACACCTTC. Its translation: CASSPGQVHGYTF.

The chain carries TRBV3-1 (or the pseudogene TRBV3-2) and TRBJ2-7, with TRBD2 matching 10 bases. The CDR3 has 15 residues. Germline V gives CDR1 LGHDT, CDR2 YNNKEL (reference sequence). The trim removed 0 bases at V and 6 bases at J, leaving 5 bases unmatched. This CDR3 is CASSQDPAGGREQYF. The CDR3 coding sequence is TGTGCCAGCAGCCAAGATCCAGCGGGGGGGCGCGAGCAGTACTTC.

The chain links TRBV3-1 (or the pseudogene TRBV3-2) to TRBJ2-2; TRBD1 matches at 7 bases. Germline CDR1 and CDR2: LGHDT and YNNKEL (reference sequence). This CDR3 region has 15 residues. J lost 3 bases, V lost 4 bases, and 5 bases had no gene match. The CDR3 DNA reads as TGTGCCAGCAGCCCCAGAGGGGGCTACACCGGGGAGCTGTTTTTT. Protein product: CASSPRGGYTGELFF.